Following are 5 T cell receptor beta chains from one sample sequenced in a study of blood T cell repertoires in COVID-19. Sequenced by immunoSEQ multiplex PCR; TCRdb stores in-frame clones only, minus some. Of roughly 200,000 clones in the sample, roughly 86% were seen once. Sequenced sample: PBMCs or T cells enriched from blood (not recorded which). Receptors originate from a man aged 40-49 years with acute COVID-19.

The table lists this clone with a count of one. The chain couples TRBV18 to TRBJ2-1; 8 bases agree with TRBD1. J lost 3 bases, V lost 3 bases, and 4 bases had no gene match. This CDR3 spans 15 amino acids. Looked up from germline, CDR1 is KGHSH and CDR2 is LQKENI. For the CDR3, the DNA is TGTGCCAGCTCACCGGGGACAGGTAACTACAATGAGCAGTTCTTC. Its protein product is CASSPGTGNYNEQFF.

The chain uses TRBV7-2 and TRBJ2-1; D unresolved. V gave up 5 bases and J gave up 6 bases, with 14 bases separating them. The CDR3 extends over 14 amino acids. CDR1 is SGHTA and CDR2 is FQGNSA in the germline V gene. This CDR3 is CASSPGWIGNEQFF. For the CDR3, the DNA is TGTGCCAGCAGCCCCGGGTGGATAGGCAATGAGCAGTTCTTC.

V gene TRBV5-1 combines with J gene TRBJ1-6; TRBD1 might be the D (5 bases). V dropped 0 bases and J dropped 10 bases, with 5 bases sitting between them. The CDR3 extends over 12 amino acids. Germline CDR1 reads SGHRS; CDR2 reads YFSETQ. Here the CDR3 DNA reads TGCGCCAGCAGCTTGGAGGGGTCACCCCTCCACTTT. Translated, it gives CASSLEGSPLHF.

J is TRBJ2-2 and V is TRBV9; D call uncertain. Per the germline V gene, CDR1 is SGDLS and CDR2 is YYNGEE. There are 15 residues in the CDR3. The V gene lost 5 bases and the J gene lost 2 bases, with 13 bases spanning the gap. The DNA of the CDR3 is TGTGCCAGCAGGGGTCTCGCAGGCAACACCGGGGAGCTGTTTTTT. It encodes CASRGLAGNTGELFF.

V gene TRBV7-2 combines with J gene TRBJ2-5, with D possibly TRBD2 on 6 matching bases. Between the trimmed V and J ends, which lost 4 bases and 1 base, there was a span of 10 bases. CDR3 length: 14 residues. The germline V gene has CDR1 SGHTA and CDR2 FQGNSA. The CDR3 DNA is TGTGCCAGCAGCTCAAGGAGGGCCCAAGAGACCCAGTACTTC. Translating it yields CASSSRRAQETQYF.